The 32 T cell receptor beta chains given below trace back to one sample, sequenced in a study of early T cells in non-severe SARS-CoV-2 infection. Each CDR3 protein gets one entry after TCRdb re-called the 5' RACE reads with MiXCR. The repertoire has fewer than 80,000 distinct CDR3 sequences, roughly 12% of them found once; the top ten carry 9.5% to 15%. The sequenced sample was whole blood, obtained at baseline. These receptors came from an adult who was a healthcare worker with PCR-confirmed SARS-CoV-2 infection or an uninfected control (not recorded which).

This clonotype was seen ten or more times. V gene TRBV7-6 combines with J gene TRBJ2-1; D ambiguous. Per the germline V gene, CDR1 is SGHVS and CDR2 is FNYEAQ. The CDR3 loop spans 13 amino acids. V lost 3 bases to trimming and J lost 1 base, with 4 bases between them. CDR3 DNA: TGTGCCAGCAGCTTGGGGTCCTACAATGAGCAGTTCTTC. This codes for CASSLGSYNEQFF.

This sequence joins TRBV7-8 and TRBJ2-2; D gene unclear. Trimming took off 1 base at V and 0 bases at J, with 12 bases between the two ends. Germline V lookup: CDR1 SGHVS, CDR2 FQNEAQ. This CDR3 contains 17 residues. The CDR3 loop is CASSLGPNSPNTGELFF. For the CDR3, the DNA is TGTGCCAGCAGCTTAGGGCCAAATTCTCCGAACACCGGGGAGCTGTTTTTT.

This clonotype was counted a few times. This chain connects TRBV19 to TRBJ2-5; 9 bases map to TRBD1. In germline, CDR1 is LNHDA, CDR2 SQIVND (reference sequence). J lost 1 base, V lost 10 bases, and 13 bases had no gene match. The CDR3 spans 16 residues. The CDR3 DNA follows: TGTGCCACATCTCTGGGACAGGGACGGGCCCAAGAGACCCAGTACTTC. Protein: CATSLGQGRAQETQYF.

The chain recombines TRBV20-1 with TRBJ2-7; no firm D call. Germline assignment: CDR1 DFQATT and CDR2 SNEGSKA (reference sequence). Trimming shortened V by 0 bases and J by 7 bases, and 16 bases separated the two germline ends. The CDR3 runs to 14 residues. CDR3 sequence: CSARDFAVVGEQYF. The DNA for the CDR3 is TGCAGTGCTAGAGATTTTGCAGTTGTGGGGGAGCAGTACTTC.

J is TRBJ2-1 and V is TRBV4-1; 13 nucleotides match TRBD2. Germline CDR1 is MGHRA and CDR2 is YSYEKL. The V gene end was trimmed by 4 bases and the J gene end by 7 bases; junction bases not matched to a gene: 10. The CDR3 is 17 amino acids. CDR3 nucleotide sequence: TGCGCCAGCAGCCTAAAGGCTACTAGCGGGGGGGCTAATGAGCAGTTCTTC. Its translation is CASSLKATSGGANEQFF.

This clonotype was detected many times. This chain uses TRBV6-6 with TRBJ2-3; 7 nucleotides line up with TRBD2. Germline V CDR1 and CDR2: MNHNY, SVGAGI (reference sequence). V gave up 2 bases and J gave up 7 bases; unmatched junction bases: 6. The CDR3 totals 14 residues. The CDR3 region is CASSYEFGGYTQYF. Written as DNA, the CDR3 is TGTGCCAGCAGTTACGAGTTCGGGGGGTATACGCAGTATTTT.

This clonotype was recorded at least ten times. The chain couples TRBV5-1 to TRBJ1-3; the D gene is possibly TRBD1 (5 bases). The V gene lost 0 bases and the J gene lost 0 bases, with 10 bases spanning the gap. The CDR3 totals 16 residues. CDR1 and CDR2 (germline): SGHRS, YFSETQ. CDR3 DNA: TGCGCCAGCAGCTTGGCCGGGGGAAACTCTGGAAACACCATATATTTT. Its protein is CASSLAGGNSGNTIYF.

CDR3 residues: CASSLALSGAPEAFF. The CDR3 DNA follows: TGCGCCAGCAGCTTGGCATTGTCGGGGGCCCCTGAAGCTTTCTTT. The J gene is TRBJ1-1, the V gene TRBV5-1; D is perhaps TRBD1 (6 bases). Germline CDR1 SGHRS, CDR2 YFSETQ. This CDR3 region has 15 residues. The V and J ends lost 0 bases and 6 bases respectively, with 15 bases between them.

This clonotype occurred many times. In DNA, the CDR3 is TGTGCCAGCAGTTACTCGGTGGAGGATACGCAGTATTTT. Protein product: CASSYSVEDTQYF. V and J are TRBV6-2 or TRBV6-3 and TRBJ2-3; the D is unclear. Trimming stripped 0 bases from V and 6 bases from J, with 7 bases between. The CDR3 is 13 amino acids. CDR1 and CDR2 from the germline V gene are MNHEY and SVGEGT.

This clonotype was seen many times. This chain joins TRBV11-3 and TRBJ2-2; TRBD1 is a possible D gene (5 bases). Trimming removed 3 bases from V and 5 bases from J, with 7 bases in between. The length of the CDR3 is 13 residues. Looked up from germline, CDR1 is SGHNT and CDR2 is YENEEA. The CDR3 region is CASSLTATGELFF. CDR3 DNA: TGTGCCAGCAGCTTGACAGCAACCGGGGAGCTGTTTTTT. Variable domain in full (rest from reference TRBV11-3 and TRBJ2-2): EAGVVQSPRYKIIEKKQPVAFWCNPISGHNTLYWYLQNLGQGPELLIRYENEEAVDDSQLPKDRFSAERLKGVDSTLKIQPAELGDSAVYLCASSLTATGELFFGEGSRLTVL.

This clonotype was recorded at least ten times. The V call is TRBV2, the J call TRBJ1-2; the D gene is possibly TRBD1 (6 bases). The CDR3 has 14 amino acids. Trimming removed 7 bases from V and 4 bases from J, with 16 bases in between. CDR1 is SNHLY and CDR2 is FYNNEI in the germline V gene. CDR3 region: CASTKTQGSYGYTF. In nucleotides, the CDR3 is TGTGCCAGCACCAAGACACAGGGATCCTATGGCTACACCTTC.

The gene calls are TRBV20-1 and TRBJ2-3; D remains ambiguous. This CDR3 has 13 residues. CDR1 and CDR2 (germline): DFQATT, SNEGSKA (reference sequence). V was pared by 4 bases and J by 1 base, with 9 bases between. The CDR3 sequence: CSATLWGTDTQYF. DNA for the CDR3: TGCAGTGCTACTTTGTGGGGCACAGATACGCAGTATTTT.

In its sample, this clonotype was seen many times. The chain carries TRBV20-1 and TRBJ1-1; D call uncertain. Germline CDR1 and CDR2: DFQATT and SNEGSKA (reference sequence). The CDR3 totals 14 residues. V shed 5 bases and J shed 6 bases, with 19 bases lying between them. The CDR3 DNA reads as TGCAGTGCTGACCCCCGGGGATCGTACGCTGAAGCTTTCTTT. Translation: CSADPRGSYAEAFF.

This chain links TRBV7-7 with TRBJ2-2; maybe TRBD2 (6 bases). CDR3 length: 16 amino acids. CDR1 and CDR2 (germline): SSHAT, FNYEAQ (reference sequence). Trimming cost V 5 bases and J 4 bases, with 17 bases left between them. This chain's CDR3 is CASSQTSMRGTGELFF. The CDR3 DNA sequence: TGTGCCAGCAGCCAAACCTCCATGCGGGGCACCGGGGAGCTGTTTTTT.

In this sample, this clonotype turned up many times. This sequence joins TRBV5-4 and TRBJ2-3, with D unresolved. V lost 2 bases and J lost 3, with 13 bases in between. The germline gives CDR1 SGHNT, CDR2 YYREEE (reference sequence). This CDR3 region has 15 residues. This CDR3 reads CASSLGSDSTDTQYF. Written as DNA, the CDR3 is TGTGCCAGCAGCTTAGGTTCCGATTCTACAGATACGCAGTATTTT.

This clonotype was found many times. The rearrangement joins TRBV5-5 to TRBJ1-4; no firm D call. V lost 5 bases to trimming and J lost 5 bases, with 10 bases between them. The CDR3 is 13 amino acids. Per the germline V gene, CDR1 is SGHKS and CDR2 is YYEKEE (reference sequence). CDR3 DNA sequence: TGTGCCAGCAGTTCTGACGGGAATGAAAAACTGTTTTTT. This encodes CASSSDGNEKLFF. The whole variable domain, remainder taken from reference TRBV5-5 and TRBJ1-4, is DAGVTQSPTHLIKTRGQQVTLRCSPISGHKSVSWYQQVLGQGPQFIFQYYEKEERGRGNFPDRFSARQFPNYSSELNVNALLLGDSALYLCASSSDGNEKLFFGSGTQLSVL.

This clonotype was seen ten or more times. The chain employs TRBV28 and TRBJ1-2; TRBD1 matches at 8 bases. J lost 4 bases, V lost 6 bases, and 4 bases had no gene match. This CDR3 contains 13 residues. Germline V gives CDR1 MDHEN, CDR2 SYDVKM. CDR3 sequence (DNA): TGTGCCAGCAGGAGGGGACAGGCCTATGGCTACACCTTC. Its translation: CASRRGQAYGYTF.

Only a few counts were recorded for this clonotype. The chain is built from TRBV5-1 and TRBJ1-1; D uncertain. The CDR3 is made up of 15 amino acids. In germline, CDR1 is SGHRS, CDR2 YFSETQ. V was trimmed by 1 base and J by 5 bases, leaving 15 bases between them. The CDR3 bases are TGCGCCAGCAGCTTGCTACAACCCGGGTCTACTGAAGCTTTCTTT. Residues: CASSLLQPGSTEAFF.

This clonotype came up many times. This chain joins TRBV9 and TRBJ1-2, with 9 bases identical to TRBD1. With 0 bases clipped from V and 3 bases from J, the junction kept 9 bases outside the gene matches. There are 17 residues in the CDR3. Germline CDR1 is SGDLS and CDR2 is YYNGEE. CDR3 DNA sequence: TGTGCCAGCAGCGTAGAGCCGGACAGGGGTTCGCACTATGGCTACACCTTC. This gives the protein CASSVEPDRGSHYGYTF.

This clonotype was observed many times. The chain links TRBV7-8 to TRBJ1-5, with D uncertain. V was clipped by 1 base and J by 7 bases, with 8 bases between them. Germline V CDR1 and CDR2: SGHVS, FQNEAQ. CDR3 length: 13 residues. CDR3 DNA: TGTGCCAGCAGCTTAGTGGAAGGACAGCCCCAGCATTTT. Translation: CASSLVEGQPQHF.

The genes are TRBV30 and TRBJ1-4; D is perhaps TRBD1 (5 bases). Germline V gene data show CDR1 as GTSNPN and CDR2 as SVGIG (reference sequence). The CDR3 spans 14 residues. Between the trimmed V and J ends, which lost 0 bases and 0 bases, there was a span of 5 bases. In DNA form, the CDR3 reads TGTGCCTGGAGTGTCAGGGCAACTAATGAAAAACTGTTTTTT. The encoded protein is CAWSVRATNEKLFF.

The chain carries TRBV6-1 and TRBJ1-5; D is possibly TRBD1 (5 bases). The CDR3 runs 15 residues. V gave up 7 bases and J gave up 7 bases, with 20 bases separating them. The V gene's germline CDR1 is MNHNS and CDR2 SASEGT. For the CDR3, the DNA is TGTGCCAGCACCCCCCGTTTCCAGGGAGGACAGCCCCAGCATTTT. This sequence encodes CASTPRFQGGQPQHF.

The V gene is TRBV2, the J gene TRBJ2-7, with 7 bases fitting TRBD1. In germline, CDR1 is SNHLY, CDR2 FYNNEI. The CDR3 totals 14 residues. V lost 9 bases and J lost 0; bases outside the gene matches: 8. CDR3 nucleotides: TGTGCCAGTATCCTAGACAGGGCCTCCTACGAGCAGTACTTC. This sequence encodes CASILDRASYEQYF.

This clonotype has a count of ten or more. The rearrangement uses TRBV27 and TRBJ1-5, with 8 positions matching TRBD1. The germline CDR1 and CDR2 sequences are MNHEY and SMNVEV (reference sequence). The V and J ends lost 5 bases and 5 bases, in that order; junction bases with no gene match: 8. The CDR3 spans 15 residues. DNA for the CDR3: TGTGCCAGCAGTGCTGGACAGGGCGAGTATCAGCCCCAGCATTTT. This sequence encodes CASSAGQGEYQPQHF.

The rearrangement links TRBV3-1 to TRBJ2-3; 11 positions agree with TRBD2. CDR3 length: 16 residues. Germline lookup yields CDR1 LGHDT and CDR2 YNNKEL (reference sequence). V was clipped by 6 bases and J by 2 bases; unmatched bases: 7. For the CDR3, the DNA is TGTGCCAGCAGTCCTAGCGGGGGGCGAATCACAGATACGCAGTATTTT. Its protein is CASSPSGGRITDTQYF.

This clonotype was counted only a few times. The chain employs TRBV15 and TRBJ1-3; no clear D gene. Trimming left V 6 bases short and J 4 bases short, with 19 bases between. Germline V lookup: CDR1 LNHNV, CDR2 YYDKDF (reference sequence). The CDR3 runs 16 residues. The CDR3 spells CATSSTTPFRGNTIYF. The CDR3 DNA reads TGTGCCACCAGTTCGACAACACCTTTTCGGGGAAACACCATATATTTT.

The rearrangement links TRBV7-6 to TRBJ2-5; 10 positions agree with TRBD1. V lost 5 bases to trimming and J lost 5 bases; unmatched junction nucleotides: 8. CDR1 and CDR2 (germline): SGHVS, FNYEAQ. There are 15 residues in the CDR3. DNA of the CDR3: TGTGCCAGCAGCAAGAGGGACAGGGGTTTGGAGACCCAGTACTTC. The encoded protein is CASSKRDRGLETQYF.

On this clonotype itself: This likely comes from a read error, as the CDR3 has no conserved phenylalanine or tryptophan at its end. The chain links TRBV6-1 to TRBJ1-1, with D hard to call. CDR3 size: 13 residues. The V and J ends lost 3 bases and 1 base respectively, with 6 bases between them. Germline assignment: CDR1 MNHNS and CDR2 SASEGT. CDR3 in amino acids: CASSEDGNTEAFL. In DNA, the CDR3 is TGTGCCAGCAGTGAGGACGGGAACACTGAAGCTTTCCTT.

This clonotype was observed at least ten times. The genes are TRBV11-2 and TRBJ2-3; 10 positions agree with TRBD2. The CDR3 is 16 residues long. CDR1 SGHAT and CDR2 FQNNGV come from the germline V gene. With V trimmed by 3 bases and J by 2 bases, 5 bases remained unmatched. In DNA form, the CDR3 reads TGTGCCAGCAGCTTCCGGACTAGCGGATTCACAGATACGCAGTATTTT. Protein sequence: CASSFRTSGFTDTQYF.

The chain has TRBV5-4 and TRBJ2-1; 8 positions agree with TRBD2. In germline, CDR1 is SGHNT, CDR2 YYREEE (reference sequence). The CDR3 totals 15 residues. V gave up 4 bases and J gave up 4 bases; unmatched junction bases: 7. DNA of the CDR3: TGTGCCAGCAGCCCCAGCGGGGGTCCTTACAATGAGCAGTTCTTC. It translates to CASSPSGGPYNEQFF.

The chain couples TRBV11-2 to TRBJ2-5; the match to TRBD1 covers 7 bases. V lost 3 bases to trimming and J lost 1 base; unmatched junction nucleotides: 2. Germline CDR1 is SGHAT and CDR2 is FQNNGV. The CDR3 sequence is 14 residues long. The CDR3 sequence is CASSFDRAQETQYF. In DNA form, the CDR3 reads TGTGCCAGCAGCTTTGACAGGGCCCAAGAGACCCAGTACTTC.

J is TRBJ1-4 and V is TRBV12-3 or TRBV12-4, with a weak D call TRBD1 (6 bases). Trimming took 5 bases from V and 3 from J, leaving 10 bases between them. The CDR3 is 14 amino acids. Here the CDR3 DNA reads TGTGCCAGCAGTGCAGGGGATTCTAATGAAAAACTGTTTTTT. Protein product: CASSAGDSNEKLFF.